This T cell receptor (beta chain) was observed in a study of PD-L1 blockade in urothelial cancer. Study overall: Investigators checked blood 3 weeks (second dose) and 6 weeks after treatment start. Regarding the study as a whole: Survival was better when pretreatment blood TCR clonality fell below the median.

The trim removed 3 bases at V and 8 bases at J, leaving 4 bases unmatched. Germline CDR1 is SGDLS and CDR2 is YYNGEE. The CDR3 runs to 13 residues. Patients' cancers were locally advanced or metastatic urothelial carcinomas. Synthetic analogs of TCR templates were spiked into every PCR. The table came from immunoSEQ multiplex PCR; TCRdb's copy has only in-frame clones and leaves some out. The sample carries some 84,000 clones, 87% recorded once. As regards this clone: Its matching antigen is unknown.

This chain joins TRBV9 and TRBJ2-1; 8 bases line up with TRBD2. The receptor's source is a woman in her sixties or seventies with urothelial cancer. The sample in question was PBMCs, obtained around atezolizumab (anti-PD-L1) treatment. The CDR3 nucleotides read TGTGCCAGCAGCGCCCCGGGAGGGGATGAGCAGTTCTTC. Translation gives CASSAPGGDEQFF.